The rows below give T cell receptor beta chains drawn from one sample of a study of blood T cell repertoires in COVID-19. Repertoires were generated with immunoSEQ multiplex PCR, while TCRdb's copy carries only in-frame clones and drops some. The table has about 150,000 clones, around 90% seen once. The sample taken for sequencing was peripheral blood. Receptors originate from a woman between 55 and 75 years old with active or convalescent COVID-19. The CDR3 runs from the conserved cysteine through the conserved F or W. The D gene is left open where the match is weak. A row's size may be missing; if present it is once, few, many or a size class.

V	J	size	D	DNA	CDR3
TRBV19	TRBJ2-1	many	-	TGTGCCAGTAGTGACCTCAGGGGCAATGAGCAGTTCTTC	CASSDLRGNEQFF
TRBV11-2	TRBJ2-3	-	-	TGTGCCAGCAGCTTAAAAACTGCCACTCCCACAGATACGCAGTATTTT	CASSLKTATPTDTQYF
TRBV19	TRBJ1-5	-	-	TGTGCCAGTAGTCGCAGACAGGCCCCAGGTCCCCAGCATTTT	CASSRRQAPGPQHF
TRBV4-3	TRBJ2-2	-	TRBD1	TGCGCCAGCAGCCACACAGGGGTAACCGGGGAGCTGTTTTTT	CASSHTGVTGELFF
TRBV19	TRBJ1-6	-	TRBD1	TGTGCCAGTAGTATAGGGGACAGGGTCCCCTCACCCCTCCACTTT	CASSIGDRVPSPLHF
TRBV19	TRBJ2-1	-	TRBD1	TGTGCCAGTAGTATGCAGGGGGCGGTGTACAATGAGCAGTTCTTC	CASSMQGAVYNEQFF
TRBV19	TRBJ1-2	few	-	TGTGCCAGTAGTACGCGAGCAGGGGAAGGAGGCGGCTACACCTTC	CASSTRAGEGGGYTF
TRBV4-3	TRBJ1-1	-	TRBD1	TGCGCCAGCAGCCCGGGGACAGGGGGCGGGAAGGACACTGAAGCTTTCTTT	CASSPGTGGGKDTEAFF
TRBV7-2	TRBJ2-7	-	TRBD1	TGTGCCAGCAGCTCAGACAGGGTTAGCGAGCAGTACTTC	CASSSDRVSEQYF
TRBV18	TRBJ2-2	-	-	TGTGCCAGCTCACCACTCCAGGAAAACACCGGGGAGCTGTTTTTT	CASSPLQENTGELFF
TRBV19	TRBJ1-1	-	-	TGTGCCAGTAGTATTCTAGGGGGTTGGGGGCAGCTGAACACTGAAGCTTTCTTT	CASSILGGWGQLNTEAFF
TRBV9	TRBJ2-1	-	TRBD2	TGTGCCAGCAGCTCACATTCAGGGACTAGCGGGGGATCCTCCTACAATGAGCAGTTCTTC	CASSSHSGTSGGSSYNEQFF
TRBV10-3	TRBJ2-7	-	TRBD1	TGTGCCATCAGTGCCCCCGGGACAGGGATATTCGAGCAGTACTTC	CAISAPGTGIFEQYF